Described below is a single TCR beta chain sequence and its context. What it binds is unknown. Documented time point: baseline, week 1 (first vaccination visit). Specified treatment: pre-vaccination baseline after standard-of-care therapy. New WHO grade 3 or 4 IDH1-mutant, ATRX-lost astrocytomas were present in all donors. The data stem from a study of a mutant IDH1 vaccine in newly diagnosed glioma. As for the study in general: Treated patients comprised roughly 60% males and around 40% females, mean age roughly 37 years. Patients had received radiotherapy, temozolomide, or both previously, most receiving both.

Points from the study as a whole: Among top peripheral T cell clonotypes, changes seemed unrelated to pseudoprogression.

The CDR3 length is 16 residues. Germline V lookup: CDR1 SGHRS, CDR2 YFSETQ. V was pared by 4 bases and J by 7 bases, with 6 bases of the junction left unmatched. TCRdb's copy holds only in-frame clones and misses some; the assay was immunoSEQ multiplex PCR. Counted here are approximately 70,000 clones, 79% occurring once; the ten biggest clones make up 8.2%. Source: PBMCs, taken from a glioma patient treated with radiotherapy, temozolomide or both. The genes are TRBV5-1 and TRBJ2-1; 15 nucleotides line up with TRBD2. The TCR originated in a man in his fifties or sixties with glioma. CDR3 DNA sequence: TGCGCCAGCAGCCCCGGGACTAGCGGGGGGAGAAATGAGCAGTTCTTC. It encodes CASSPGTSGGRNEQFF.